Listed below are T cell receptor beta chains from one sample, sequenced in a study of spatial heterogeneity in lung cancer. TCRdb re-called the 5' RACE reads with MiXCR, one entry per CDR3 protein. The sample shows roughly 39,000 distinct CDR3 sequences, 6.5% to 9.5% of them seen only once. The sample in question was PBMCs, obtained at surgery. These TCRs come from a male donor with early-stage non-small cell lung cancer. Each CDR3 is given with its conserved first and last residue.

length: 16; V: TRBV11-2; CDR3: CASSLRTGTGNTEAFF
length: 13; V: TRBV11-2; CDR3: CASSQTWGTEAFF
length: 13; V: TRBV7-9; CDR3: CASSLEGGTEAFF
length: 17; V: TRBV11-2; CDR3: CASSSGGQGRLWDGYTF
length: 13; V: TRBV5-1; CDR3: CASRGQGRNTIYF
length: 15; V: TRBV9; CDR3: CASSGFTGRNTEAFF
length: 16; V: TRBV6-2/TRBV6-3; CDR3: CASSRRIGDGQETQYF
length: 14; V: TRBV3-1; CDR3: CASSLPGTAYEQYF
length: 12; V: TRBV12-3/TRBV12-4; CDR3: CASRPTSGGQFF
length: 13; V: TRBV6-5; CDR3: CASSRTSNSPLHF
length: 13; V: TRBV20-1; CDR3: CSARARQGNIQYF
length: 19; V: TRBV29-1; CDR3: CSVSSSGGADVFGTDTQYF
length: 15; V: TRBV12-3/TRBV12-4; CDR3: CASSRTSGGAETQYF
length: 14; V: TRBV28; CDR3: CASSSPSLNQPQHF
length: 14; V: TRBV12-3/TRBV12-4; CDR3: CASSLAPRTDTQYF
length: 16; V: TRBV4-2; CDR3: CASSQEGAHLGNTIYF
length: 19; V: TRBV7-6; CDR3: CATSRDKTGLAGVLNEQFF
length: 12; V: TRBV29-1; CDR3: CSVEERRYGYTF
length: 15; V: TRBV7-2; CDR3: CASSSMGQGYTEAFF
length: 12; V: TRBV29-1; CDR3: CSVGSGNQPQHF
length: 16; V: TRBV29-1; CDR3: CSVGTSGGLNTGELFF
length: 14; V: TRBV12-3/TRBV12-4; CDR3: CASSEQYLNTEAFF
length: 16; V: TRBV11-2; CDR3: CASSLVPSGGSYEQYF
length: 14; V: TRBV12-2; CDR3: CASSSRAGTDTQYF
length: 15; V: TRBV4-1; CDR3: CASSQGGGLNTEAFF
length: 16; V: TRBV18; CDR3: CASSRDTGSSGNTIYF
length: 15; V: TRBV6-5; CDR3: CASSPGGQPNQPQHF